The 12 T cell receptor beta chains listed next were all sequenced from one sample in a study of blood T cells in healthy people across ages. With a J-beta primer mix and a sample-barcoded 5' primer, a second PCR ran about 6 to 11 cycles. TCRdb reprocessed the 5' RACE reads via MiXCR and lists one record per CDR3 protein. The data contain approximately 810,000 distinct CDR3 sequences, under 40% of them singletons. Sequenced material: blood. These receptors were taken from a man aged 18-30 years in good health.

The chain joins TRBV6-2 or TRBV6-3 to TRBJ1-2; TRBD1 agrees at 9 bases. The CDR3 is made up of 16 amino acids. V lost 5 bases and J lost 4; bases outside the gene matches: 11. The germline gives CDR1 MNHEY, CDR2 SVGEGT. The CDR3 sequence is CASSLTGTGLPYGYTF. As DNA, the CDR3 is TGTGCCAGCAGTCTCACCGGGACAGGGCTACCCTATGGCTACACCTTC.

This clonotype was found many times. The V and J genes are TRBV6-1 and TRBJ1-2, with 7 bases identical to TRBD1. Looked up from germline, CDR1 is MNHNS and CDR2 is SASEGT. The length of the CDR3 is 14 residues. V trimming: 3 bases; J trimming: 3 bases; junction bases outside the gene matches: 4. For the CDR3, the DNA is TGTGCCAGCAGTGACCCCGGGACAGACTATGGCTACACCTTC. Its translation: CASSDPGTDYGYTF.

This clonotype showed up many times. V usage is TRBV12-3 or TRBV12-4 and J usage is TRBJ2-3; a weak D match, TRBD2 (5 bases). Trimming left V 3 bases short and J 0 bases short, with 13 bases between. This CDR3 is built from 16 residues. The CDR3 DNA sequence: TGTGCCAGCAGTTTGGACTTCAGCACTAGCACAGATACGCAGTATTTT. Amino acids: CASSLDFSTSTDTQYF.

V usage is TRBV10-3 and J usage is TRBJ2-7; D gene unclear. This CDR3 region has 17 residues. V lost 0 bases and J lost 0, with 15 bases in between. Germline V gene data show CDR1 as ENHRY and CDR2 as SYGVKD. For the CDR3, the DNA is TGTGCCATCAGTGAGTCGAATCCCCTGGACCCCTCCTACGAGCAGTACTTC. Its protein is CAISESNPLDPSYEQYF.

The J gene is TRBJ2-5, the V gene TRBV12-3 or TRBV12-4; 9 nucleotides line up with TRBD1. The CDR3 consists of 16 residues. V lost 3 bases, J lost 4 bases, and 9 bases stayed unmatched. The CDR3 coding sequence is TGTGCCAGCAGTTTCGGCGGGACAGGGACGGGAGAGACCCAGTACTTC. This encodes CASSFGGTGTGETQYF.

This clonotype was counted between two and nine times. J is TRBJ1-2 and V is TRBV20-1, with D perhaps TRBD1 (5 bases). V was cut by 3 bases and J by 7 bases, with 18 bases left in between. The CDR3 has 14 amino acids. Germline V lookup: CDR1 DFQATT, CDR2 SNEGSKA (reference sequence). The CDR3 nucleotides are TGCAGTGCTAGGTATTACCTATCAGGGCCTGGCTACACCTTC. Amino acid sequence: CSARYYLSGPGYTF.

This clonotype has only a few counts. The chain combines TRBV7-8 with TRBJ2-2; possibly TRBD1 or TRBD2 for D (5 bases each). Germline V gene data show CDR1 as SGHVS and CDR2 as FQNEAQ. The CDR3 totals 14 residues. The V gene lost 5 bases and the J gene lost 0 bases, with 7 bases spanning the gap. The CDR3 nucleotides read TGTGCCAGCAGCCCGGGACCGAACACCGGGGAGCTGTTTTTT. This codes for CASSPGPNTGELFF.

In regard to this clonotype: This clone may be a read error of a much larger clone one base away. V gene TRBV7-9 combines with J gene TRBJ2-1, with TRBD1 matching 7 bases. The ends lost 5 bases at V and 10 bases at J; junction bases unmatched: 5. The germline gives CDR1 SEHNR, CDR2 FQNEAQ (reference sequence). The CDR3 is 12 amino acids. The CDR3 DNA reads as TGTGCCAGCAGCCGACAGGGCTACGAGCAGTTCTTC. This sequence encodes CASSRQGYEQFF.

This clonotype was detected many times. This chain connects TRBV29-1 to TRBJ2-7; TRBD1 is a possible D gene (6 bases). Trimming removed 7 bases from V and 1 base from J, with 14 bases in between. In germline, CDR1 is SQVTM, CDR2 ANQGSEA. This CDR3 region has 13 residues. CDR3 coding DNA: TGCAGCGCCGAGGACAGCGAATCCTACGAGCAGTACTTC. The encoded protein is CSAEDSESYEQYF.

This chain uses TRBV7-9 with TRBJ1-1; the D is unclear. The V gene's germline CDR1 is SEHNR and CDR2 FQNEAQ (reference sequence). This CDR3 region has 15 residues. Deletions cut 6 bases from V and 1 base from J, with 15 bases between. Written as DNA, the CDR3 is TGTGCCAGCAGGAGTGGTAGGGCAGAGAACACTGAAGCTTTCTTT. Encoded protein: CASRSGRAENTEAFF.

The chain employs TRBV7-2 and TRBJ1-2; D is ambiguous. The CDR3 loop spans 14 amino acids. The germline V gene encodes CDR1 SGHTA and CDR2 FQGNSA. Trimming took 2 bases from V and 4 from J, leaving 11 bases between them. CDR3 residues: CASSLSVGGYGYTF. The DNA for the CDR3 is TGTGCCAGCAGCTTATCTGTGGGCGGCTATGGCTACACCTTC.

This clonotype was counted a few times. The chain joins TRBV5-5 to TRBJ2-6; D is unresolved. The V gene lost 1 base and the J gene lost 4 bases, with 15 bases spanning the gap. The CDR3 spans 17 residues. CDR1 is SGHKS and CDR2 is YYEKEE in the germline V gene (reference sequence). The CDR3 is CASSLSVPGEGANVLTF. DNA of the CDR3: TGTGCCAGCAGCTTGTCGGTCCCCGGCGAAGGGGCCAACGTCCTGACTTTC.